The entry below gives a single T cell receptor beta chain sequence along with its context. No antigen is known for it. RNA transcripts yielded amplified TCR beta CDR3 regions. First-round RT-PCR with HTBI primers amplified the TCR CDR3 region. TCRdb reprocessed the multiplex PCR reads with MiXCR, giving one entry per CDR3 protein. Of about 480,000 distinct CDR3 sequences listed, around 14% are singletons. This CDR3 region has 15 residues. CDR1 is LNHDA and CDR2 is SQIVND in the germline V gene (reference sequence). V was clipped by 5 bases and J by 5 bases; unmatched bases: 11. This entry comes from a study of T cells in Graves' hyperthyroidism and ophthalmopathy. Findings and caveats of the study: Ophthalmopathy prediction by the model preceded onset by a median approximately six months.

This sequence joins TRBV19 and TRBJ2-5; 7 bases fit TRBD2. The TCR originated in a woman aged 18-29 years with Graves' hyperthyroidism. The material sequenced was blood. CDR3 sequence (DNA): TGTGCCAGTAGTCATACTAGCGTGTGGGGGGAGACCCAGTACTTC. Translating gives CASSHTSVWGETQYF.